Given below is one T cell receptor (beta chain) in context. Germline lookup yields CDR1 SGHTA and CDR2 FQGTGA. The CDR3 has 15 residues. V was clipped by 4 bases and J by 5 bases; unmatched bases: 9. This specimen comes from a study of cytomegalovirus exposure and HLA in healthy donors. The primer mix had 60 Vbeta and 13 Jbeta primers. Repertoires were generated with immunoSEQ multiplex PCR, while TCRdb's copy carries only in-frame clones and drops some. The table includes around 170,000 clones, over 65% detected once. The clonotype originates from a woman aged 45-65 years in good health and CMV-seropositive. V usage is TRBV7-3 and J usage is TRBJ1-2, with TRBD1 matching over 8 bases. The sequenced sample consisted of PBMCs. The CDR3 region is CASSSDWTGFYGYTF. The DNA of the CDR3 is TGTGCCAGCAGCTCCGACTGGACAGGGTTTTATGGCTACACCTTC.